This passage covers 5 T cell receptor beta chains from one sample sequenced in a study of graft-versus-host responses after intestinal transplantation. Profiled with immunoSEQ multiplex PCR; TCRdb holds only in-frame clones, not every one. Here the sample spans 45,000 to 55,000 clones, around 93% being singletons. Sample: PBMCs, taken about 800 days after a first intestinal transplant, on the day of a second. The receptors derive from a human patient who received an intestinal transplant, so some T cells may come from the graft donor.

V and J are TRBV10-3 and TRBJ1-5; 7 bases fit TRBD1. The CDR3 has 13 residues. Germline assignment: CDR1 ENHRY and CDR2 SYGVKD. The V gene end was trimmed by 10 bases and the J gene end by 4 bases; junction bases not matched to a gene: 7. CDR3 bases: TGTGCCACTTCGACAGGGATGAATCAGCCCCAGCATTTT. It codes for CATSTGMNQPQHF.

The gene calls are TRBV11-2 and TRBJ2-5; 8 bases fit TRBD2. The DNA end is a closer match to TRBJ2-7, so the J assignment may be wrong. Germline V gene lookup returns CDR1 SGHAT and CDR2 FQNNGV. This CDR3 contains 16 residues. The CDR3: CASSLGASGLYYEQYF. In nucleotides, the CDR3 is TGTGCCAGCAGCTTAGGGGCTAGCGGGTTATACTACGAGCAGTACTTC.

The V gene is TRBV4-2, the J gene TRBJ2-7; maybe TRBD2 (7 bases). The CDR3 is 18 amino acids. Germline CDR1 LGHNA, CDR2 YNFKEQ. The germline V and J ends were trimmed by 4 bases and 4 bases, with 26 bases remaining between them. As DNA, the CDR3 is TGTGCCAGCAGCCTGAGGGGGATTGGCGGGAGAACGGGTTACGAGCAGTACTTC. Translation gives CASSLRGIGGRTGYEQYF.

The V gene is TRBV9, the J gene TRBJ2-1; TRBD2 matches at 10 bases. Germline V lookup: CDR1 SGDLS, CDR2 YYNGEE. V was pared by 1 base and J by 7 bases, with 8 bases of the junction left unmatched. The CDR3 loop spans 16 amino acids. The CDR3 DNA reads TGTGCCAGCAGCGTACTAAAACTAGCGGGAATAAATGAGCAGTTCTTC. Its translation: CASSVLKLAGINEQFF.

Written as DNA, the CDR3 is TGTGCCAGCAGTTCGGGACTATCCCTGGGAGATACGCAGTATTTT. Translated, it gives CASSSGLSLGDTQYF. The chain recombines TRBV27 with TRBJ2-3; 7 nucleotides agree with TRBD2. The CDR3 has 15 amino acids. The V gene end was trimmed by 4 bases and the J gene end by 5 bases; junction bases not matched to a gene: 9. Germline CDR1 and CDR2: MNHEY and SMNVEV (reference sequence).